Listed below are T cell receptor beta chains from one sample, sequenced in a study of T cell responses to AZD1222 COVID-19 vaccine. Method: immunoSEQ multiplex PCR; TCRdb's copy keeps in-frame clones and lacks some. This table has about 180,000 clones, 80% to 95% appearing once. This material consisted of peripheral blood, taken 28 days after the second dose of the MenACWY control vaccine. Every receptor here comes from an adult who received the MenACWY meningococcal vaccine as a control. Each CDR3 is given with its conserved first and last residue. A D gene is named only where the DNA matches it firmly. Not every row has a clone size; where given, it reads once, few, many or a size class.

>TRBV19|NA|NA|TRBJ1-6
CASSIDRTLYGTLHF
TGTGCCAGTAGTATTGATAGGACATTATATGGGACCCTCCACTTT
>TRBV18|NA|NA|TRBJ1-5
CASSPQGGSNQPQHF
TGTGCCAGCTCACCACAGGGAGGAAGCAATCAGCCCCAGCATTTT
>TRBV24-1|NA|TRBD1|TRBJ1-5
CATRDRVATGGNQPQHF
TGTGCCACCCGGGACAGGGTGGCGACAGGGGGCAATCAGCCCCAGCATTTT
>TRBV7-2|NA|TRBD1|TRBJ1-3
CASSLGTGGDTIYF
TGTGCCAGCAGCTTGGGGACAGGGGGGGACACCATATATTTT
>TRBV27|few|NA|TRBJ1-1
CASINLLAGMNTEAFF
TGTGCCAGCATCAACCTACTGGCAGGGATGAACACTGAAGCTTTCTTT
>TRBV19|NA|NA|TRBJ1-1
CASRRELNTEAFF
TGTGCCAGTCGCAGGGAGCTGAACACTGAAGCTTTCTTT
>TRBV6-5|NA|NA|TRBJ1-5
CASSYSSSYSNQPQHF
TGTGCCAGCAGTTACTCGTCCAGTTATAGCAATCAGCCCCAGCATTTT
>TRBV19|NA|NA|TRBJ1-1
CASSIPHRQLNTEAFF
TGTGCCAGTAGTATTCCTCATAGACAGCTGAACACTGAAGCTTTCTTT
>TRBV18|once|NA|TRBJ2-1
CASSTKSPYNEQFF
TGTGCCAGCTCGACCAAGTCCCCTTACAATGAGCAGTTCTTC
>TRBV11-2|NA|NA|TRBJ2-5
CASSLDPGGQETQYF
TGTGCCAGCAGCTTAGATCCCGGCGGCCAAGAGACCCAGTACTTC
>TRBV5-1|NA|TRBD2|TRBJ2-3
CASSLEPSGGSTDTQYF
TGCGCCAGCAGCTTGGAGCCTAGCGGGGGTAGCACAGATACGCAGTATTTT
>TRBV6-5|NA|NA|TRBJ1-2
CASSYSAVGKGYTF
TGTGCCAGCAGTTACTCCGCAGTTGGCAAAGGCTACACCTTC
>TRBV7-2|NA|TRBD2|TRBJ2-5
CASSLEGRLAHQETQYF
TGTGCCAGCAGCTTAGAGGGTAGACTAGCGCACCAAGAGACCCAGTACTTC
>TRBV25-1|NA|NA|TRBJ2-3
CASRLRGADTQYF
TGTGCCAGCAGATTACGAGGCGCAGATACGCAGTATTTT
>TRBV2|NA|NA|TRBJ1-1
CASGVLGNAEAFF
TGTGCCAGCGGGGTCTTGGGTAACGCTGAAGCTTTCTTT
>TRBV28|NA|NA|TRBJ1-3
CASTRGGPGNTIYF
TGTGCCAGCACCCGAGGGGGACCTGGAAACACCATATATTTT
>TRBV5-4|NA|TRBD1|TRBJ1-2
CASSLPGQGALYGYTF
TGTGCCAGCAGCTTACCGGGACAGGGGGCGCTTTATGGCTACACCTTC
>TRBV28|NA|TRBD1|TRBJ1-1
CASIEQGAVTEAFF
TGTGCCAGCATAGAACAGGGGGCTGTCACTGAAGCTTTCTTT
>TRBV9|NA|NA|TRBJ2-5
CASSVGTVEQETQYF
TGTGCCAGCAGCGTAGGAACCGTCGAGCAAGAGACCCAGTACTTC
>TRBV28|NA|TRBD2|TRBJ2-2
CASRPSGLAGTTGELFF
TGTGCCAGCAGGCCATCGGGACTAGCGGGGACGACCGGGGAGCTGTTTTTT
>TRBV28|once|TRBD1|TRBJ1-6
CASSFGQGAISPLHF
TGTGCCAGCAGTTTTGGGCAGGGGGCCATTTCACCCCTCCACTTT
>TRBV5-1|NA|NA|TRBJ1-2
CASSKQNNNYGYTF
TGCGCCAGCAGCAAGCAGAACAACAACTATGGCTACACCTTC
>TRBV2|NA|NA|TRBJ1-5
CASSEVNGRNQPQHF
TGTGCCAGCAGTGAAGTGAACGGCCGCAATCAGCCCCAGCATTTT
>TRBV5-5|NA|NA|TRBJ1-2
CASSFLAYSGYTF
TGTGCCAGCAGCTTTCTGGCGTACTCTGGCTACACCTTC
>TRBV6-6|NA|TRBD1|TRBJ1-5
CASGSGDRETDQPQHF
TGTGCCAGCGGGTCTGGGGACAGGGAAACGGATCAGCCCCAGCATTTT
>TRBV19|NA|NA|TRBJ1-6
CASTRDTLHYSPLHF
TGTGCCAGTACGCGGGACACTCTCCATTATTCACCCCTCCACTTT
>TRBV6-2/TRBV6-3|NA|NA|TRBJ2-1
CASSYPDGPRIF
TGTGCCAGCAGTTACCCAGACGGGCCTCGCATCTTC
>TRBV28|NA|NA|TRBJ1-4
CASNQPTGAEKLFF
TGTGCCAGCAACCAACCGACAGGTGCGGAAAAACTGTTTTTT
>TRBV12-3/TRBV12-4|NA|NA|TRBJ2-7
CASRTQGSYEQYF
TGTGCCAGCAGGACACAGGGCTCCTACGAGCAGTACTTC
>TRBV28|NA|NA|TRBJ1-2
CASSVYGWANYGYTF
TGTGCCAGCAGTGTCTACGGGTGGGCTAACTATGGCTACACCTTC
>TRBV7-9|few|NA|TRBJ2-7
CASSPKGPYEQYF
TGTGCCAGCAGCCCCAAGGGACCCTACGAGCAGTACTTC
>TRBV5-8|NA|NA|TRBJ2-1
CASSGNGLVPIYNEQFF
TGTGCCAGCAGCGGGAACGGTTTGGTTCCAATCTACAATGAGCAGTTCTTC
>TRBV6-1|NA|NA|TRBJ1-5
CASSEAHKGPLEQPQHF
TGTGCCAGCAGTGAAGCGCACAAGGGGCCCCTCGAACAGCCCCAGCATTTT
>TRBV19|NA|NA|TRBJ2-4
CASNVGAGKDIQYF
TGTGCCAGTAACGTTGGCGCGGGCAAAGACATTCAGTACTTC
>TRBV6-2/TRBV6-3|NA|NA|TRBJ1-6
CASSLQTGGNSPLHF
TGTGCCAGCAGTCTCCAGACGGGTGGGAATTCACCCCTCCACTTT
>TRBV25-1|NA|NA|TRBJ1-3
CASSQGSRNTIYF
TGTGCCAGCAGTCAGGGATCGAGAAACACCATATATTTT
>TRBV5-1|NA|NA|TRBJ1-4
CASRDWTDEKLFF
TGCGCCAGCAGGGATTGGACAGATGAAAAACTGTTTTTT
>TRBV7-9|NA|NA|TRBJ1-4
CASSFGDGNEKLFF
TGTGCCAGCAGCTTTGGGGACGGAAATGAAAAACTGTTTTTT
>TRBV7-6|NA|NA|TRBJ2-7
CASSPTTAPTYEQYF
TGTGCCAGCAGCCCAACAACGGCCCCCACCTACGAGCAGTACTTC
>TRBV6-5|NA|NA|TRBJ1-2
CASSYVGGADGYTF
TGTGCCAGCAGTTACGTTGGGGGTGCGGATGGCTACACCTTC
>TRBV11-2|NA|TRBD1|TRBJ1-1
CASSLVQGTEAFF
TGTGCCAGCAGCTTAGTACAGGGGACTGAAGCTTTCTTT
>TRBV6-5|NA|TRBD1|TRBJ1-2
CASSYSSTGSTGYTF
TGTGCCAGCAGTTACTCTTCGACAGGGTCGACTGGCTACACCTTC
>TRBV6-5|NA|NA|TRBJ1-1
CASSLSTEAFF
TGTGCCAGCAGCCTCAGCACTGAAGCTTTCTTT
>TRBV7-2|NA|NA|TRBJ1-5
CASSLGTLEPQHF
TGTGCCAGCAGCCTCGGGACACTCGAGCCCCAGCATTTT
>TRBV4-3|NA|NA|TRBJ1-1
CASSQDRNTEAFF
TGCGCCAGCAGCCAAGACAGGAACACTGAAGCTTTCTTT
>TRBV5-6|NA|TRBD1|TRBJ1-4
CASSDGTGDEKLFF
TGTGCCAGCAGCGATGGGACAGGGGATGAAAAACTGTTTTTT
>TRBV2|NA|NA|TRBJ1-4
CASSVVRTTNEKLFF
TGTGCCAGCAGTGTTGTCCGAACAACTAATGAAAAACTGTTTTTT
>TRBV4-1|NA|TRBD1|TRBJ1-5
CASSQGDRGRGQPQHF
TGCGCCAGCAGCCAGGGGGACAGGGGGCGCGGCCAGCCCCAGCATTTT
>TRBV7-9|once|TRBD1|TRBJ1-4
CASSSTGSNEKLFF
TGTGCCAGCAGCTCGACAGGGTCTAATGAAAAACTGTTTTTT
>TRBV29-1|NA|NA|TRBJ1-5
CSVRPGSGNNQPQHF
TGCAGCGTTCGACCGGGGAGCGGGAACAATCAGCCCCAGCATTTT
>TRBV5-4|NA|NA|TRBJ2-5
CASSFGPPDPYRETQYF
TGTGCCAGCAGCTTCGGGCCCCCTGACCCCTACAGAGAGACCCAGTACTTC
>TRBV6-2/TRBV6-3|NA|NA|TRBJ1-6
CASSASGGSRNSPLHF
TGTGCCAGCAGTGCTTCCGGAGGCAGCCGAAATTCACCCCTCCACTTT
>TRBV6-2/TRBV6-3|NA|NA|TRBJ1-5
CASSYSVGIYNQPQHF
TGTGCCAGCAGTTACTCGGTGGGGATCTACAATCAGCCCCAGCATTTT
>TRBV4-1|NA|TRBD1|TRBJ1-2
CASSQDPTGGFGYTF
TGCGCCAGCAGCCAAGATCCGACAGGGGGCTTCGGCTACACCTTC
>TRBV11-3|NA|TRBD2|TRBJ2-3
CASSLGLAGGQDTQYF
TGTGCCAGCAGCTTGGGACTAGCGGGGGGGCAAGATACGCAGTATTTT